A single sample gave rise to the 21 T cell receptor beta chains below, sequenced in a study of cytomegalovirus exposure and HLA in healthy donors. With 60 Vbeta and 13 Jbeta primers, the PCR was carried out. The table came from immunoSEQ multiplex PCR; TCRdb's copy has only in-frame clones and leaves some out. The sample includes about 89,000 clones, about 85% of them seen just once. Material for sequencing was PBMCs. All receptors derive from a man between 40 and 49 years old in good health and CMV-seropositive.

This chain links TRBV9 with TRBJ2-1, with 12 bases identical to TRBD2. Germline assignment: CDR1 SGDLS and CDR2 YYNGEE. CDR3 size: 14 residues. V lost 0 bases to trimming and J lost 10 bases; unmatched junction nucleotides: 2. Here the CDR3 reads CASSVVLAGGEQFF. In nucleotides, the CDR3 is TGTGCCAGCAGCGTAGTGCTAGCGGGAGGGGAGCAGTTCTTC.

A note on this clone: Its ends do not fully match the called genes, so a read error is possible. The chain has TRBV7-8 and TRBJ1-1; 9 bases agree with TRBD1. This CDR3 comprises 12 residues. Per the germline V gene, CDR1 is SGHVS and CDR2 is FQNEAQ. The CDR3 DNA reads TGTGCCAGCAGCTTAGACGGGGGACAGGGATCGTTT. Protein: CASSLDGGQGSF.

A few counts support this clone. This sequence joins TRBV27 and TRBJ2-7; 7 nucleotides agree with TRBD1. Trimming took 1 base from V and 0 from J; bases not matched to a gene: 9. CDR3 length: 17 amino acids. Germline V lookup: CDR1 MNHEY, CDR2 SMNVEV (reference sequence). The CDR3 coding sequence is TGTGCCAGCAGTTTATGGACCGGGACAGCGAGCTCCTACGAGCAGTACTTC. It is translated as CASSLWTGTASSYEQYF.

The CDR3 bases are TGTGCCAGCAGCGCCCACCCAGGGATTAATTCACCCCTCCACTTT. As protein: CASSAHPGINSPLHF. The gene calls are TRBV7-8 and TRBJ1-6; the D gene is possibly TRBD1 (5 bases). Trimming took off 5 bases at V and 6 bases at J, with 14 bases between the two ends. CDR3 length: 15 residues. Germline CDR1 SGHVS, CDR2 FQNEAQ.

The DNA of the CDR3 is TGTGCTAGTGGTTTGATAGGGTCGGGGGACCACGAGCAGTACTTC. Translated, it gives CASGLIGSGDHEQYF. This sequence joins TRBV12-5 and TRBJ2-7, with a possible D match to TRBD2 (6 bases). The CDR3 totals 15 residues. The germline V gene encodes CDR1 LGHNT and CDR2 FRNRAP. Between the trimmed V and J ends, which lost 2 bases and 5 bases, there was a span of 16 bases.

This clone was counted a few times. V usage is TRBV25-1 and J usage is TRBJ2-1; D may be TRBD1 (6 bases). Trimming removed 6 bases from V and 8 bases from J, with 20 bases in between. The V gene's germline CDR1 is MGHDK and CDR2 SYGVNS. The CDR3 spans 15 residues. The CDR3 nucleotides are TGTGCCAGCAGCCCCGTTGGGGGCAGGGGAGATGAGCAGTTCTTC. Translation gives CASSPVGGRGDEQFF.

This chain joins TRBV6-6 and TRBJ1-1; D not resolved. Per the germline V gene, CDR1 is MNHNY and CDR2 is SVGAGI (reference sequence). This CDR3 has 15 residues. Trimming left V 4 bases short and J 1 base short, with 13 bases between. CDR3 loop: CASSFIETGNTEAFF. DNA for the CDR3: TGTGCCAGCAGTTTCATAGAGACGGGGAACACTGAAGCTTTCTTT.

The CDR3, as DNA: TGTGCCAGCAGCAAAAACGGGATCGGGGCCAACGTCCTGACTTTC. Protein sequence: CASSKNGIGANVLTF. The chain uses TRBV11-3 and TRBJ2-6; tentatively, D is TRBD2 (5 bases). V was shortened by 5 bases and J by 4 bases, with 12 bases between the two germline ends. The length of the CDR3 is 15 residues. Germline lookup yields CDR1 SGHNT and CDR2 YENEEA.

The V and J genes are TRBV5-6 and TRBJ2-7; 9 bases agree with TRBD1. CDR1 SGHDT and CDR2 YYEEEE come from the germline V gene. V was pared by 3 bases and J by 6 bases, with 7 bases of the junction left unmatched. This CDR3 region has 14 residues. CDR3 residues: CASSWTGATSEQYF. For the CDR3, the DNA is TGTGCCAGCAGCTGGACAGGGGCGACCTCCGAGCAGTACTTC.

This CDR3 is CASRLGDRVADTQYF. CDR3 bases: TGTGCCAGCAGGTTAGGGGACAGGGTCGCAGATACGCAGTATTTT. The genes are TRBV6-1 and TRBJ2-3; 9 bases line up with TRBD1. Per germline, CDR1 MNHNS and CDR2 SASEGT. V was clipped by 6 bases and J by 4 bases; unmatched bases: 8. The CDR3 totals 15 residues.

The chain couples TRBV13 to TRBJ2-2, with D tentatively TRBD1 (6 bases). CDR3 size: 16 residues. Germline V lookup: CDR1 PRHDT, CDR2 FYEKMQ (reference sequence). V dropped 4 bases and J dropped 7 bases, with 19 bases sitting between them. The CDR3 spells CASSSSPPGEGGELFF. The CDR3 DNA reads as TGTGCCAGCAGCTCTAGCCCTCCAGGGGAAGGCGGGGAGCTGTTTTTT. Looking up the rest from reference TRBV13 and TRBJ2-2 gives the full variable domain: AAGVIQSPRHLIKEKRETATLKCYPIPRHDTVYWYQQGPGQDPQFLISFYEKMQSDKGSIPDRFSAQQFSDYHSELNMSSLELGDSALYFCASSSSPPGEGGELFFGEGSRLTVL.

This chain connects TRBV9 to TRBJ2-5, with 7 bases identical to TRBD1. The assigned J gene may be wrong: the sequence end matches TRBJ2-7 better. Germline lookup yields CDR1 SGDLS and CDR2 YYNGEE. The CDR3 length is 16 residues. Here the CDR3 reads CASSAHPRDSSYEQYF. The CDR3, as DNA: TGTGCCAGCAGCGCCCACCCCCGGGACAGCTCCTACGAGCAGTACTTC.

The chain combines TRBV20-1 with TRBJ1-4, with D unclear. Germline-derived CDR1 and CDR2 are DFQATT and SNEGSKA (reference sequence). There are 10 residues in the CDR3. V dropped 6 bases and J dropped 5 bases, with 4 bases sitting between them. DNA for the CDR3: TGCAGTGCAGAGAATGAAAAACTGTTTTTT. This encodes CSAENEKLFF.

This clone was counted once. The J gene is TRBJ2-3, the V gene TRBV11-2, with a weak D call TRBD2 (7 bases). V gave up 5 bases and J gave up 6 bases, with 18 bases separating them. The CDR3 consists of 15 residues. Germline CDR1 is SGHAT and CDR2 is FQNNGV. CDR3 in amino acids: CASSTRGISGDTQYF. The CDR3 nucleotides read TGTGCCAGCAGCACTAGGGGGATTAGCGGGGATACGCAGTATTTT.

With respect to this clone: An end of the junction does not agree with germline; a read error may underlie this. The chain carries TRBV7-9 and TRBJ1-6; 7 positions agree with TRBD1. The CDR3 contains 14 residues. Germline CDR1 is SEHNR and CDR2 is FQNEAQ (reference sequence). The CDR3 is CASNLSGGNSPLHF. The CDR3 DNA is TGTGCCAGCAACTTATCAGGGGGTAATTCACCCCTCCACTTT.

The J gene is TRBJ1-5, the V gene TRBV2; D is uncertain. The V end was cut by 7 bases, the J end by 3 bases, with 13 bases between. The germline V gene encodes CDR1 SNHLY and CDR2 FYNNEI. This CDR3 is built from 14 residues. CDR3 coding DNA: TGTGCCAGCACTCTTGACACTTTCAATCAGCCCCAGCATTTT. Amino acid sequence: CASTLDTFNQPQHF.

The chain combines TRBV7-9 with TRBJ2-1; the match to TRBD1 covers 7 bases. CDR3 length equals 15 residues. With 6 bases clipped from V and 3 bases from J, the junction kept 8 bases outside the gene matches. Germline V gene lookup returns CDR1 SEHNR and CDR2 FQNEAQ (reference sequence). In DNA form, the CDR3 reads TGTGCCAGCAGTACGGCCGGGACAGACTACAATGAGCAGTTCTTC. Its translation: CASSTAGTDYNEQFF. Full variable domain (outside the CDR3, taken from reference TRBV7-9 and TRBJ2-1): DTGVSQNPRHKITKRGQNVTFRCDPISEHNRLYWYRQTLGQGPEFLTYFQNEAQLEKSRLLSDRFSAERPKGSFSTLEIQRTEQGDSAMYLCASSTAGTDYNEQFFGPGTRLTVL.

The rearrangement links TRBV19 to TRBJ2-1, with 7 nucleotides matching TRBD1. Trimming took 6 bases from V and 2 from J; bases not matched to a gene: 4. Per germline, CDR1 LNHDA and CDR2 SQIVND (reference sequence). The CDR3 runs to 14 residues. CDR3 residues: CASRGQVTYNEQFF. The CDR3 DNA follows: TGTGCCAGTAGAGGACAGGTTACCTACAATGAGCAGTTCTTC.

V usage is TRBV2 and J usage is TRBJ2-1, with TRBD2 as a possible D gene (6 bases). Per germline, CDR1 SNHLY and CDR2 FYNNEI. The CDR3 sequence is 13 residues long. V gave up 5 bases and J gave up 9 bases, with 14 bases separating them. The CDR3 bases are TGTGCCAGCAGTATCCGGGGAGGAGGTGAGCAGTTCTTC. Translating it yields CASSIRGGGEQFF.

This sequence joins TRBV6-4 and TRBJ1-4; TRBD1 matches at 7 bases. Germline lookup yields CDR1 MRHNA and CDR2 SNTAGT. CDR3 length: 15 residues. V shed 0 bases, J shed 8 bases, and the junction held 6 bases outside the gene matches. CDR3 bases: TGTGCCAGCAGTGACTCTAGAGGGGGCTTAGAAAAACTGTTTTTT. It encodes CASSDSRGGLEKLFF.

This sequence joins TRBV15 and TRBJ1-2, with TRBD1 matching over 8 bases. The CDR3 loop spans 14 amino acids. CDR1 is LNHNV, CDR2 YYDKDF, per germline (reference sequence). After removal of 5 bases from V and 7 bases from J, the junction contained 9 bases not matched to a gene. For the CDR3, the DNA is TGTGCCACCAGCGGGGGGACAGGTAATCGTGGCTACACCTTC. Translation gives CATSGGTGNRGYTF.